The rows below give T cell receptor beta chains drawn from one sample of a study of glioma-infiltrating T cells after dendritic cell vaccination. Measured with immunoSEQ multiplex PCR; TCRdb has only the in-frame clones, and not every one. The sample has 75,000 to 100,000 clones; about 80% are singletons. Source: blood, taken before dendritic cell vaccination. The receptors were sampled from a human donor with glioblastoma. CDR3s include the opening cysteine and the closing phenylalanine or tryptophan. The D gene is left open where the match is weak. Clone size appears in some rows only: once, few, many, or a class for an expanded clone.

V gene	D gene	clone size	J gene	CDR3 protein
TRBV11-2	TRBD2	-	TRBJ2-7	CASSLRVGGIGAYEQYF
TRBV2	-	-	TRBJ1-1	CAITLRDNTEAFF
TRBV5-4	-	-	TRBJ1-3	CASSLDGRSTIYF
TRBV6-5	-	-	TRBJ1-5	CASRFRQNSNQPQHF
TRBV27	-	-	TRBJ2-2	CASSLARTGELFF
TRBV7-9	-	few	TRBJ2-1	CASRGSGPEGQFF
TRBV5-4	TRBD2	-	TRBJ2-3	CASSLGTSTTDTQYF
TRBV4-2	-	-	TRBJ1-1	CASSRFTTGEAFF
TRBV11-1	-	few	TRBJ2-7	CASSPLEGEQYF
TRBV4-2	TRBD2	-	TRBJ2-5	CASSQAGTSGRRGQETQYF
TRBV5-6	-	-	TRBJ1-3	CASSFYQAGNTIYF
TRBV7-2	-	-	TRBJ1-2	CASNDSGRHYGYTF
TRBV9	-	once	TRBJ2-3	CASSALTNADTQYF
TRBV6-5	-	-	TRBJ2-2	CASSYAGAAELFF
TRBV7-2	TRBD2	-	TRBJ2-7	CASSLKGGPVEQYF
TRBV18	TRBD1	few	TRBJ1-2	CASSPSQGDGYTF
TRBV28	TRBD1	-	TRBJ1-5	CASSNDRVLKYSNQPQHF
TRBV11-2	TRBD1	-	TRBJ2-1	CASSTGQGYNEQFF
TRBV6-1	-	-	TRBJ2-2	CASSEQGSDTGELFF
TRBV2	-	many	TRBJ1-6	CASSGQAGSPLHF
TRBV5-1	-	-	TRBJ2-7	CASSLIPAATGEQYF
TRBV9	-	-	TRBJ1-1	CASSFNRNTEAFF
TRBV5-4	TRBD1	-	TRBJ2-7	CASSHPTGGSYEQYF
TRBV2	-	-	TRBJ1-4	CASSEGVRGGEKLFF
TRBV6-1	-	few	TRBJ1-1	CASSTGLRAFF
TRBV28	TRBD2	-	TRBJ2-3	CASSPLWGGANTQYF
TRBV10-3	TRBD1	-	TRBJ2-3	CATGQGAPDTQYF
TRBV7-9	-	-	TRBJ1-3	CASSLGMAGLGNTIYF
TRBV19	-	-	TRBJ1-6	CASSIGTVGDSPLHF
TRBV5-1	TRBD2	-	TRBJ2-4	CASSPFPTSGGAYIQYF
TRBV6-6	TRBD2	-	TRBJ2-7	CASRRPTSGDYEQYF
TRBV7-8	-	-	TRBJ2-2	CASSLLEGGTGELFF
TRBV5-1	TRBD1	-	TRBJ1-2	CASSSGRDRANYGYTF
TRBV6-6	TRBD1	once	TRBJ2-7	CASRGQQLSYEQYF
TRBV10-3	-	-	TRBJ2-2	CAIGPTTVAAAGELFF
TRBV19	TRBD1	-	TRBJ1-2	CASSPLTGGRVYGYTF